The 27 T cell receptor beta chains reported below all come from one sample, sequenced in a study of OX40 agonist ivuxolimab in advanced cancers. Only in-frame clones appear in the TCRdb table, and some are missing; sequencing was by immunoSEQ multiplex PCR. The table has some 70,000 clones, around 90% seen once. Sequences were derived from CD4+ or CD8+ T cells sorted from blood, sampled in a trial of the OX40 agonist ivuxolimab. Receptors were obtained from an adult with an advanced solid tumor such as melanoma, head and neck, liver or kidney cancer.

The rearrangement uses TRBV10-3 and TRBJ2-1; D may be TRBD2 (6 bases). The V gene's germline CDR1 is ENHRY and CDR2 SYGVKD. The CDR3 length is 13 residues. Deletions cut 6 bases from V and 10 bases from J, with 16 bases between. This chain's CDR3 is CAISPTGGGEQFF. The CDR3, as DNA: TGTGCCATCAGCCCCACCGGGGGTGGGGAGCAGTTCTTC.

This chain connects TRBV11-2 to TRBJ1-2; tentatively, D is TRBD1 (5 bases). Germline V gene lookup returns CDR1 SGHAT and CDR2 FQNNGV. V lost 1 base and J lost 6, with 12 bases in between. The length of the CDR3 is 14 residues. CDR3 region: CASSLVGQGDGYTF. The CDR3 coding sequence is TGTGCCAGCAGCTTAGTGGGGCAGGGCGATGGCTACACCTTC.

This chain links TRBV6-1 with TRBJ2-7; either TRBD1 or TRBD2 may supply D (5 bases each). Trimming pared 4 bases from V and 5 bases from J, leaving 15 bases between. The CDR3 runs to 14 residues. Germline V gene sequence: CDR1 MNHNS, CDR2 SASEGT. Here the CDR3 DNA reads TGTGCCAGCAGTGGAGGGGTGTTTGCAGACGAGCAGTACTTC. The encoded protein is CASSGGVFADEQYF.

The chain links TRBV9 to TRBJ1-6; TRBD1 matches at 10 bases. The CDR3 consists of 17 residues. V lost 4 bases, J lost 5 bases, and 9 bases stayed unmatched. Germline lookup yields CDR1 SGDLS and CDR2 YYNGEE. The CDR3 here is CASSSTDRGPNNSPLHF. Here the CDR3 DNA reads TGTGCCAGCAGCTCGACAGACAGGGGGCCCAATAATTCACCCCTCCACTTT.

This clone was seen only once. The chain links TRBV10-3 to TRBJ2-2; TRBD1 matches 7 bases. J was trimmed by 1 base and V by 6 bases; bases with no gene match: 2. Germline V lookup: CDR1 ENHRY, CDR2 SYGVKD. The CDR3 is made up of 14 amino acids. The CDR3 DNA follows: TGTGCCATCAGAGGGACAGAGAACACCGGGGAGCTGTTTTTT. This gives the protein CAIRGTENTGELFF.

The chain carries TRBV11-3 and TRBJ1-5; weak D call: TRBD1 (6 bases). This CDR3 comprises 16 residues. V was clipped by 3 bases and J by 5 bases, with 17 bases between them. The V gene's germline CDR1 is SGHNT and CDR2 YENEEA. For the CDR3, the DNA is TGTGCCAGCAGCTTTTGGGGCGGACAGACAGATCAGCCCCAGCATTTT. Translating gives CASSFWGGQTDQPQHF.

V usage is TRBV9 and J usage is TRBJ2-3; the D is unclear. Per the germline V gene, CDR1 is SGDLS and CDR2 is YYNGEE. V shed 2 bases and J shed 0 bases, with 4 bases lying between them. CDR3 length: 13 amino acids. CDR3 amino acids: CASSVRSTDTQYF. The CDR3 bases are TGTGCCAGCAGCGTTAGGAGCACAGATACGCAGTATTTT.

The chain is built from TRBV5-1 and TRBJ1-4; TRBD1 aligns across 7 bases. This CDR3 has 17 residues. Per the germline V gene, CDR1 is SGHRS and CDR2 is YFSETQ. V dropped 2 bases and J dropped 4; count of bases not matched to a gene: 11. The CDR3 DNA sequence: TGCGCCAGCAGCTTCCGGGACAGCCTAACAAATAATGAAAAACTGTTTTTT. It encodes CASSFRDSLTNNEKLFF.

This sequence joins TRBV10-1 and TRBJ2-2; unclear D gene. The germline V gene has CDR1 WNHNN and CDR2 SYGVQD (reference sequence). V was trimmed by 2 bases and J by 2 bases, leaving 12 bases between them. This CDR3 contains 16 residues. The CDR3 DNA reads TGCGCCAGCAGTGAGGCTGGACGAAGTAACACCGGGGAGCTGTTTTTT. The encoded protein is CASSEAGRSNTGELFF.

This chain uses TRBV9 with TRBJ2-7; possibly TRBD1 or TRBD2 for D (5 bases each). V was cut by 4 bases and J by 3 bases, with 14 bases left in between. This CDR3 comprises 14 residues. The germline V gene encodes CDR1 SGDLS and CDR2 YYNGEE. CDR3 nucleotide sequence: TGTGCCAGCAGCCCTCCGGGACGGAACTACGAGCAGTACTTC. This translates into CASSPPGRNYEQYF.

This chain connects TRBV30 to TRBJ2-2, with TRBD1 as a possible D gene (5 bases). The CDR3 is 13 amino acids. CDR1 is GTSNPN and CDR2 is SVGIG in the germline V gene (reference sequence). V was trimmed by 3 bases and J by 5 bases, leaving 10 bases between them. This CDR3 is CAWSGHSTGELFF. The CDR3 DNA is TGTGCCTGGAGCGGACACAGTACCGGGGAGCTGTTTTTT.

This chain uses TRBV18 with TRBJ1-2; possible D gene TRBD1, 6 bases. CDR3 length: 15 amino acids. The germline CDR1 and CDR2 sequences are KGHSH and LQKENI. V was shortened by 2 bases and J by 6 bases, with 16 bases between the two germline ends. This CDR3 is CASSPERGGSNGYTF. The CDR3 coding sequence is TGTGCCAGCTCACCAGAGCGGGGGGGCAGTAATGGCTACACCTTC.

The chain combines TRBV27 with TRBJ1-6, with D perhaps matching TRBD1 (5 bases). The CDR3 runs to 15 residues. Trimming pared 3 bases from V and 10 bases from J, leaving 16 bases between. Germline V CDR1 and CDR2: MNHEY, SMNVEV (reference sequence). The CDR3 loop reads CASSLNWQGNSPLHF. For the CDR3, the DNA is TGTGCCAGCAGTTTGAATTGGCAGGGTAACTCACCCCTCCACTTT.

The chain is built from TRBV6-1 and TRBJ1-5; 8 bases agree with TRBD1. Germline loops: CDR1 MNHNS, CDR2 SASEGT. The V segment lost 4 bases and the J segment 6 bases; nucleotides outside the gene matches: 11. CDR3 length equals 16 residues. In nucleotides, the CDR3 is TGTGCCAGCAGTGCGGTTTCAGGGACAGGCCTTCAGCCCCAGCATTTT. Translating gives CASSAVSGTGLQPQHF.

The V and J genes are TRBV19 and TRBJ1-5, with D possibly TRBD1 on 6 matching bases. The CDR3 runs 15 residues. The germline V and J ends were trimmed by 6 bases and 2 bases, with 14 bases remaining between them. Germline V gene data show CDR1 as LNHDA and CDR2 as SQIVND (reference sequence). CDR3 loop: CASRTTGLGNQPQHF. CDR3 nucleotide sequence: TGTGCCAGTAGGACTACAGGGCTAGGCAATCAGCCCCAGCATTTT.

The V and J genes are TRBV7-3 and TRBJ2-5; TRBD2 is a possible D gene (6 bases). V lost 6 bases, J lost 5 bases, and 13 bases lay in between. There are 13 residues in the CDR3. CDR1 and CDR2 (germline): SGHTA, FQGTGA. The CDR3 region has the DNA TGTGCCAGCAGTTTTGCGGGGCTTGAGACCCAGTACTTC. This sequence encodes CASSFAGLETQYF.

This clone has just one count. The CDR3 sequence is CATQGAGNTIYF. The DNA for the CDR3 is TGTGCCACCCAGGGGGCAGGAAACACCATATATTTT. The chain employs TRBV5-4 and TRBJ1-3, with TRBD1 identical over 8 bases. In germline, CDR1 is SGHNT, CDR2 YYREEE (reference sequence). V shed 9 bases and J 4 bases; nucleotides not matched to a gene: 3. This CDR3 spans 12 amino acids.

The chain combines TRBV5-1 with TRBJ2-1; no clear D gene. Deletions cut 4 bases from V and 5 bases from J, with 10 bases between. Per the germline V gene, CDR1 is SGHRS and CDR2 is YFSETQ. The CDR3 runs 13 residues. CDR3: CASSLRTDNEQFF. The CDR3 DNA follows: TGCGCCAGCAGCCTCAGGACCGACAATGAGCAGTTCTTC.

This clone was seen a single time. This chain joins TRBV10-1 and TRBJ2-7, with 9 bases aligning to TRBD2. CDR1 is WNHNN, CDR2 SYGVQD, per germline (reference sequence). The V segment lost 10 bases and the J segment 2 bases; nucleotides outside the gene matches: 6. The CDR3 runs 13 residues. CDR3 region: CATSSGTTYEQYF. CDR3 coding DNA: TGCGCCACATCTAGCGGGACTACCTACGAGCAGTACTTC.

The V call is TRBV5-8, the J call TRBJ1-1; D may be TRBD1 (5 bases). Germline CDR1 is SGHTS and CDR2 is YDEGEE. CDR3 length: 16 amino acids. Trimming took 1 base from V and 5 from J, leaving 18 bases between them. CDR3 DNA sequence: TGTGCCAGCAGCTTGAAGGGGCCGTACTCCGGGACTGAAGCTTTCTTT. It encodes CASSLKGPYSGTEAFF.

The genes are TRBV11-2 and TRBJ2-7; 10 bases agree with TRBD2. The junction had 4 bases not matched to a gene; V was cut back by 4 bases and J by 1 base. Germline-derived CDR1 and CDR2 are SGHAT and FQNNGV. The CDR3 length is 15 residues. CDR3: CASSYTSGASYEQYF. CDR3 nucleotides: TGTGCCAGCAGCTACACTAGCGGGGCATCCTACGAGCAGTACTTC.

The chain couples TRBV11-1 to TRBJ2-5, with 11 nucleotides matching TRBD2. Losses at the gene ends were 3 bases for V and 11 bases for J; bases not matched to a gene: 8. Germline CDR1 reads SGHAT; CDR2 reads FQDESV (reference sequence). This CDR3 has 14 amino acids. CDR3 sequence reads: CASSFRDRTSGQYF. Here the CDR3 DNA reads TGTGCCAGCAGCTTCCGGGACAGGACTAGCGGGCAGTACTTC.

This chain uses TRBV5-4 with TRBJ2-1; TRBD1 agrees at 9 bases. The ends lost 0 bases at V and 4 bases at J; junction bases unmatched: 2. CDR3 length: 15 residues. The V gene's germline CDR1 is SGHNT and CDR2 YYREEE (reference sequence). CDR3 region: CASSLGQGEYNEQFF. The DNA for the CDR3 is TGTGCCAGCAGCTTGGGACAGGGGGAATACAATGAGCAGTTCTTC. Combining the CDR3 with reference TRBV5-4 and TRBJ2-1 gives the whole variable domain ETGVTQSPTHLIKTRGQQVTLRCSSQSGHNTVSWYQQALGQGPQFIFQYYREEENGRGNFPPRFSGLQFPNYSSELNVNALELDDSALYLCASSLGQGEYNEQFFGPGTRLTVL.

The genes are TRBV6-5 and TRBJ1-2; 11 positions match TRBD1. Germline V gene lookup returns CDR1 MNHEY and CDR2 SVGAGI. The CDR3 loop spans 13 amino acids. The J segment lost 6 bases and the V segment lost 6 bases, leaving 3 bases of the junction unmatched. This CDR3 is CASSLGQGDGYTF. CDR3 coding DNA: TGTGCCAGCAGCTTGGGACAGGGGGATGGCTACACCTTC.

This chain joins TRBV30 and TRBJ1-1; 7 nucleotides align to TRBD1. Germline loops: CDR1 GTSNPN, CDR2 SVGIG (reference sequence). The V segment lost 0 bases and the J segment 5 bases; nucleotides outside the gene matches: 12. The CDR3 extends over 16 amino acids. DNA for the CDR3: TGTGCCTGGAGTGTACCGAACAGGGGAGGGTGGACTGAAGCTTTCTTT. It codes for CAWSVPNRGGWTEAFF.

The chain recombines TRBV18 with TRBJ1-2; 12 bases are a match to TRBD1. J lost 6 bases, V lost 6 bases, and 5 bases had no gene match. Germline V gene data show CDR1 as KGHSH and CDR2 as LQKENI. The CDR3 totals 14 residues. The CDR3 region is CASSQGQGAHGYTF. The CDR3 DNA reads TGTGCCAGCTCCCAGGGACAGGGGGCGCATGGCTACACCTTC.

Of note for this clone: In the same sample, other DNA sequences code for this CDR3. The gene calls are TRBV11-2 and TRBJ1-5; D not resolved. Germline assignment: CDR1 SGHAT and CDR2 FQNNGV. The CDR3 has 13 residues. V was clipped by 3 bases and J by 3 bases, with 6 bases between them. The CDR3 reads CASSLSDNQPQHF. In DNA, the CDR3 is TGTGCCAGCAGCTTGTCGGACAATCAGCCCCAGCATTTT.